The TCR beta chain described here comes from a study of T cell repertoires in cytomegalovirus infection. TCRdb reprocessed the reads with MiXCR, giving one entry per CDR3 protein. The table lists roughly 100,000 distinct CDR3 sequences, over 40% of them singletons. Study findings and constraints: HLA-C-restricted CMV clonotypes gave the most frequent clonotype in two of eight donors.

This clonotype was counted only a few times. The antigen remains unidentified. The sample consisted of CD8+ T cells from cultured PBMCs, taken from culture after CMV antigen stimulation. This receptor was taken from a human donor in good health (CMV status not recorded). Some clones in this sample may be carry-over from other donors' samples.

The CDR3 spells CASNFGRLVDSPLHF. The CDR3 DNA sequence: TGTGCCAGCAATTTCGGGCGGCTAGTAGACTCACCCCTCCACTTT. The chain has TRBV12-3 or TRBV12-4 and TRBJ1-6; no clear D gene. The V gene lost 7 bases and the J gene lost 10 bases, with 20 bases spanning the gap. This CDR3 comprises 15 residues.